Shown below are 11 T cell receptor beta chains from a single sample sequenced in a study of CD8+ T cells in alopecia areata. Extracted RNA was reverse transcribed, and the resulting cDNA served as sequencing template. Some clones are missing from TCRdb's copy, which holds only in-frame ones; the method was immunoSEQ multiplex PCR. The table lists some 100,000 clones, less than 45% of them singletons. Sequencing was carried out using CD4+ T cells sorted from blood. The receptor source for this set is a human donor with alopecia areata.

This clone was observed a handful of times. This chain links TRBV29-1 with TRBJ1-1; maybe TRBD1 (5 bases). V was clipped by 8 bases and J by 0 bases, with 16 bases between them. The CDR3 is 14 residues long. Germline CDR1 is SQVTM and CDR2 is ANQGSEA. CDR3 sequence reads: CSSLGAGLNTEAFF. The DNA for the CDR3 is TGCAGCTCTCTCGGGGCGGGGTTGAACACTGAAGCTTTCTTT.

This chain connects TRBV4-2 to TRBJ2-7, with D possibly being TRBD2 (5 bases). Germline lookup yields CDR1 LGHNA and CDR2 YNFKEQ. The V gene lost 1 base and the J gene lost 3 bases, with 13 bases spanning the gap. This CDR3 contains 15 residues. In nucleotides, the CDR3 is TGTGCCAGCAGCCAAGCCCGAACGGAGGTCTACGAGCAGTACTTC. The encoded protein is CASSQARTEVYEQYF.

This clone appeared a few times. J is TRBJ2-1 and V is TRBV18; D remains unclear. The CDR3 length is 13 residues. Germline V gene sequence: CDR1 KGHSH, CDR2 LQKENI. The germline V and J ends were trimmed by 1 base and 7 bases, with 8 bases remaining between them. The DNA for the CDR3 is TGTGCCAGCTCACCACTGACGGAGAATGAGCAGTTCTTC. Its translation: CASSPLTENEQFF.

The CDR3 DNA follows: TGTGCCAGCAGTTTATGGGGGGGGACTAGCGGACGCGCACCCTCCTACGAGCAGTACTTC. Protein product: CASSLWGGTSGRAPSYEQYF. The chain recombines TRBV28 with TRBJ2-7, with TRBD2 identical over 11 bases. V shed 0 bases, J shed 0 bases, and the junction held 13 bases outside the gene matches. The germline V gene has CDR1 MDHEN and CDR2 SYDVKM. The CDR3 spans 20 residues.

With respect to this clone: One end of the junction varies from germline; a read error may be responsible. This chain connects TRBV29-1 to TRBJ1-5; D perhaps matches TRBD1 (6 bases). CDR3 size: 13 residues. The V gene's germline CDR1 is SQVTM and CDR2 ANQGSEA. The chain's CDR3 is CSVGGQRNQLQHF. CDR3 sequence (DNA): TGCAGCGTTGGAGGACAGAGGAATCAGCTCCAGCATTTT.

The sample holds one count of this clone. The rearrangement uses TRBV30 and TRBJ2-1, with D unresolved. V shed 7 bases and J shed 4 bases, with 17 bases lying between them. The germline V gene encodes CDR1 GTSNPN and CDR2 SVGIG (reference sequence). The CDR3 sequence is 14 residues long. CDR3 protein: CASVPRTSYNEQFF. The CDR3 nucleotides read TGTGCCTCCGTCCCGCGAACTTCTTACAATGAGCAGTTCTTC.

This clone was recorded a few times. The gene calls are TRBV30 and TRBJ2-1; 10 bases map to TRBD2. The germline V gene has CDR1 GTSNPN and CDR2 SVGIG (reference sequence). CDR3 length: 14 amino acids. V shed 2 bases, J shed 7 bases, and the junction held 5 bases outside the gene matches. The CDR3 loop reads CAWSPGLAINEQFF. CDR3 in DNA: TGTGCCTGGAGTCCGGGACTAGCGATAAATGAGCAGTTCTTC.

For the CDR3, the DNA is TGTGCCAGCAGAGTAGGGACTAGCGGGTTCTACGAGCAGTACTTC. It translates to CASRVGTSGFYEQYF. The chain combines TRBV28 with TRBJ2-7; 12 bases match TRBD2. This CDR3 has 15 residues. V was clipped by 6 bases and J by 3 bases; unmatched bases: 6. CDR1 is MDHEN, CDR2 SYDVKM, per germline. The whole variable domain, remainder taken from reference TRBV28 and TRBJ2-7, is DVKVTQSSRYLVKRTGEKVFLECVQDMDHENMFWYRQDPGLGLRLIYFSYDVKMKEKGDIPEGYSVSREKKERFSLILESASTNQTSMYLCASRVGTSGFYEQYFGPGTRLTVT.

The V and J genes are TRBV20-1 and TRBJ1-4; no definite D call. CDR1 and CDR2 from the germline V gene are DFQATT and SNEGSKA (reference sequence). Trimming took 7 bases from V and 6 from J, leaving 9 bases between them. The CDR3 length is 11 residues. The CDR3 loop is CSVLGHEKLFF. The CDR3 nucleotides read TGCAGTGTACTAGGACATGAAAAACTGTTTTTT.

The genes are TRBV30 and TRBJ2-5, with unresolved D. The ends were cut back, 4 bases at V and 2 bases at J, with 5 bases in the middle. This CDR3 region has 11 residues. Germline CDR1 GTSNPN, CDR2 SVGIG (reference sequence). The CDR3 loop reads CAWTIQETQYF. In DNA form, the CDR3 reads TGTGCCTGGACCATACAAGAGACCCAGTACTTC.

The chain joins TRBV29-1 to TRBJ1-2; D not certain. CDR1 is SQVTM, CDR2 ANQGSEA, per germline. The V end was cut by 0 bases, the J end by 1 base, with 6 bases between. The CDR3 contains 13 residues. The CDR3 sequence is CSVEDLFNYGYTF. CDR3 sequence (DNA): TGCAGCGTTGAAGATCTGTTTAACTATGGCTACACCTTC.